Following are 23 T cell receptor beta chains from one sample sequenced in a study of blood T cell repertoires in COVID-19. Here immunoSEQ multiplex PCR was the method, and the copy in TCRdb shows in-frame clones only, minus some. The sample has a few hundred thousand clones, 91% seen once. The sequenced sample consisted of PBMCs or T cells enriched from blood (not recorded which). The origin of the receptors is a woman aged 40 to 50 who had been exposed to COVID-19.

The V gene is TRBV18, the J gene TRBJ2-7; 10 nucleotides agree with TRBD1. Germline trimming cut 8 bases from V and 2 bases from J; bases unmatched to any gene: 6. This CDR3 has 14 residues. Germline values: CDR1 KGHSH, CDR2 LQKENI. CDR3 nucleotides: TGTGCCAGCACGCCCGGGACAGGGGCCTACGAGCAGTACTTC. Amino acids: CASTPGTGAYEQYF.

The rearrangement joins TRBV6-1 to TRBJ2-7; 9 bases are a match to TRBD1. The CDR3 loop spans 15 amino acids. Germline trimming cut 1 base from V and 6 bases from J; bases unmatched to any gene: 7. Per the germline V gene, CDR1 is MNHNS and CDR2 is SASEGT. This chain's CDR3 is CASSEGGQGRSEQYF. CDR3 sequence (DNA): TGTGCCAGCAGTGAAGGGGGACAGGGAAGGTCCGAGCAGTACTTC.

The V call is TRBV11-3, the J call TRBJ1-1, with TRBD1 as a possible D gene (6 bases). The CDR3 contains 14 residues. The V end was cut by 4 bases, the J end by 1 base, with 10 bases between. Germline CDR1 is SGHNT and CDR2 is YENEEA. The CDR3 DNA sequence: TGTGCCAGCAGCTCGAGGGGGAGGAACACTGAAGCTTTCTTT. Protein product: CASSSRGRNTEAFF. Full variable domain (remainder filled in from reference TRBV11-3 and TRBJ1-1): EAGVVQSPRYKIIEKKQPVAFWCNPISGHNTLYWYLQNLGQGPELLIRYENEEAVDDSQLPKDRFSAERLKGVDSTLKIQPAELGDSAVYLCASSSRGRNTEAFFGQGTRLTVV.

The rearrangement uses TRBV18 and TRBJ1-4; 9 nucleotides align to TRBD1. This CDR3 has 15 residues. J was trimmed by 5 bases and V by 1 base; bases with no gene match: 2. Germline V lookup: CDR1 KGHSH, CDR2 LQKENI. In nucleotides, the CDR3 is TGTGCCAGCTCACCACAGACAGGGGGAAATGAAAAACTGTTTTTT. Translating gives CASSPQTGGNEKLFF.

The chain is built from TRBV7-6 and TRBJ1-3; weak D call: TRBD1 (5 bases). Trimming left V 5 bases short and J 3 bases short, with 17 bases between. CDR1 and CDR2 from the germline V gene are SGHVS and FNYEAQ. The length of the CDR3 is 16 residues. The CDR3 DNA reads as TGTGCCAGCAGCACCCGACAGTGGTCGGGTGGAAACACCATATATTTT. It is translated as CASSTRQWSGGNTIYF.

This clone was counted between two and nine times. V and J are TRBV12-3 or TRBV12-4 and TRBJ1-4; 7 bases map to TRBD1. V lost 6 bases, J lost 8 bases, and 6 bases stayed unmatched. This CDR3 comprises 13 residues. The CDR3 is CASRLGTDEKLFF. The CDR3 DNA reads TGTGCCAGCAGGTTGGGGACAGACGAAAAACTGTTTTTT.

The chain has TRBV6-5 and TRBJ2-4; 7 nucleotides agree with TRBD1. Germline V gene data show CDR1 as MNHEY and CDR2 as SVGAGI. The CDR3 runs 16 residues. With 0 bases clipped from V and 0 bases from J, the junction kept 2 bases outside the gene matches. The CDR3 loop reads CASSYSGQVAKNIQYF. For the CDR3, the DNA is TGTGCCAGCAGTTACTCCGGACAGGTAGCCAAAAACATTCAGTACTTC.

The chain has TRBV2 and TRBJ1-6, with D maybe TRBD1 (6 bases). V was shortened by 8 bases and J by 0 bases, with 8 bases between the two germline ends. Germline V gene sequence: CDR1 SNHLY, CDR2 FYNNEI. The CDR3 covers 14 residues. The CDR3 sequence: CASGTNSYNSPLHF. CDR3 DNA sequence: TGTGCCAGCGGGACAAACTCCTATAATTCACCCCTCCACTTT. Together with reference TRBV2 and TRBJ1-6, the CDR3 gives the full variable domain: EPEVTQTPSHQVTQMGQEVILRCVPISNHLYFYWYRQILGQKVEFLVSFYNNEISEKSEIFDDQFSVERPDGSNFTLKIRSTKLEDSAMYFCASGTNSYNSPLHFGNGTRLTVT.

V is TRBV5-1 and J is TRBJ2-5; 7 bases map to TRBD1. The CDR3 has 13 amino acids. CDR1 SGHRS and CDR2 YFSETQ come from the germline V gene. V lost 4 bases and J lost 5; bases outside the gene matches: 5. CDR3 DNA: TGCGCCAGCAGCCGACAGGGCGGGGAGACCCAGTACTTC. This sequence encodes CASSRQGGETQYF. Using reference TRBV5-1 and TRBJ2-5 for the parts outside the CDR3, the full variable domain is KAGVTQTPRYLIKTRGQQVTLSCSPISGHRSVSWYQQTPGQGLQFLFEYFSETQRNKGNFPGRFSGRQFSNSRSEMNVSTLELGDSALYLCASSRQGGETQYFGPGTRLLVL.

The chain combines TRBV19 with TRBJ1-2; D may be TRBD1 (6 bases). This CDR3 is 14 amino acids long. Germline loops: CDR1 LNHDA, CDR2 SQIVND (reference sequence). V was clipped by 5 bases and J by 2 bases, with 12 bases between them. This chain's CDR3 is CASSSRGENYGYTF. The DNA of the CDR3 is TGTGCCAGTAGTTCCAGGGGAGAGAACTATGGCTACACCTTC.

The chain joins TRBV27 to TRBJ2-6, with no clear D. CDR1 is MNHEY, CDR2 SMNVEV, per germline (reference sequence). The length of the CDR3 is 15 residues. Trimming took 2 bases from V and 4 from J, leaving 9 bases between them. The CDR3 is CASSLVRPGANVLTF. CDR3 sequence (DNA): TGTGCCAGCAGTTTAGTGAGGCCGGGGGCCAACGTCCTGACTTTC.

V and J are TRBV7-8 and TRBJ1-6; 7 bases match TRBD1. The germline CDR1 and CDR2 sequences are SGHVS and FQNEAQ. J was trimmed by 5 bases and V by 3 bases; bases with no gene match: 4. The CDR3 has 15 residues. The CDR3 is CASSFGQAHNSPLHF. CDR3 nucleotide sequence: TGTGCCAGCAGCTTTGGACAGGCCCATAATTCACCCCTCCACTTT.

The chain is built from TRBV19 and TRBJ2-7; D possibly corresponds to TRBD1 (6 bases). The CDR3 has 15 amino acids. The V gene's germline CDR1 is LNHDA and CDR2 SQIVND (reference sequence). V lost 4 bases and J 4 bases, leaving 17 bases between the germline ends. The CDR3 is CASSTTGTPGYEQYF. In DNA, the CDR3 is TGTGCCAGTAGTACCACCGGGACACCCGGATACGAGCAGTACTTC.

The rearrangement joins TRBV18 to TRBJ1-1; D is undetermined. The ends were cut back, 3 bases at V and 3 bases at J, with 8 bases in the middle. Germline assignment: CDR1 KGHSH and CDR2 LQKENI. This CDR3 has 13 residues. The CDR3 is CASSPFLYTEAFF. CDR3 in DNA: TGTGCCAGCTCACCCTTTCTATACACTGAAGCTTTCTTT.

The J gene is TRBJ2-1, the V gene TRBV7-3; TRBD2 agrees at 10 bases. This CDR3 spans 17 amino acids. V was clipped by 1 base and J by 4 bases; unmatched bases: 7. Germline values: CDR1 SGHTA, CDR2 FQGTGA. CDR3 sequence reads: CASSLMPSSGSYNEQFF. The CDR3 DNA follows: TGTGCCAGCAGCTTAATGCCGTCTAGCGGGAGTTACAATGAGCAGTTCTTC.

The chain carries TRBV11-2 and TRBJ2-1; 11 bases agree with TRBD2. CDR3 size: 18 residues. The germline gives CDR1 SGHAT, CDR2 FQNNGV. With V trimmed by 3 bases and J by 1 base, 8 bases remained unmatched. Written as DNA, the CDR3 is TGTGCCAGCAGCTTGAGGCTAGCGGGGGGATTGTCCTACAATGAGCAGTTCTTC. Translation: CASSLRLAGGLSYNEQFF.

This sequence joins TRBV9 and TRBJ1-2; 8 bases are shared with TRBD1. The CDR3 extends over 13 amino acids. Per germline, CDR1 SGDLS and CDR2 YYNGEE. J lost 7 bases, V lost 5 bases, and 7 bases had no gene match. CDR3 sequence (DNA): TGTGCCAGCAGAACACTAGACAGGGGTGGCTACACCTTC. Translated: CASRTLDRGGYTF.

For the CDR3, the DNA is TGCGCCAGCAGCTTGGAGGTGTCCTCGGCCGGGGGCTACACCTTC. Protein product: CASSLEVSSAGGYTF. The V gene is TRBV5-1, the J gene TRBJ1-2; D is undetermined. Germline V gene lookup returns CDR1 SGHRS and CDR2 YFSETQ. V lost 0 bases to trimming and J lost 8 bases, with 17 bases between them. The CDR3 sequence is 15 residues long.

V gene TRBV9 combines with J gene TRBJ1-1; D is perhaps TRBD1 (6 bases). Trimming left V 1 base short and J 2 bases short, with 9 bases between. This CDR3 region has 14 residues. CDR1 is SGDLS, CDR2 YYNGEE, per germline. The CDR3 DNA follows: TGTGCCAGCAGCGTAATGGACAGCAACACTGAAGCTTTCTTT. This encodes CASSVMDSNTEAFF.

V is TRBV29-1 and J is TRBJ1-1; 7 nucleotides line up with TRBD1. V shed 2 bases and J 1 base; nucleotides not matched to a gene: 1. Per germline, CDR1 SQVTM and CDR2 ANQGSEA. This CDR3 spans 13 amino acids. For the CDR3, the DNA is TGCAGCGTTGAAACAGGGGAGAACACTGAAGCTTTCTTT. It is translated as CSVETGENTEAFF.

The chain has TRBV7-2 and TRBJ1-1, with D unresolved. Germline V lookup: CDR1 SGHTA, CDR2 FQGNSA. CDR3 length: 14 amino acids. The V end was cut by 4 bases, the J end by 2 bases, with 11 bases between. This CDR3 reads CASSSAGYNTEAFF. The DNA of the CDR3 is TGTGCCAGCAGCTCGGCCGGGTATAACACTGAAGCTTTCTTT.

The CDR3 region has the DNA TGTGCCAGTAGTATGAGCGGGGGCCTCTACGAGCAGTACTTC. Translation: CASSMSGGLYEQYF. J is TRBJ2-7 and V is TRBV19, with 8 positions matching TRBD2. This CDR3 comprises 14 residues. Germline loops: CDR1 LNHDA, CDR2 SQIVND (reference sequence). With V trimmed by 3 bases and J by 3 bases, 4 bases remained unmatched.

The CDR3 reads CASRSAAHTEAFF. CDR3 DNA sequence: TGTGCCAGCAGATCCGCGGCCCACACTGAAGCTTTCTTT. This chain connects TRBV12-3 or TRBV12-4 to TRBJ1-1, with D hard to call. This CDR3 has 13 residues. Trimming removed 6 bases from V and 3 bases from J, with 11 bases in between.